The rows below give T cell receptor beta chains drawn from one sample of a study of neoadjuvant anti-PD-1 for oral cavity cancer. Method: immunoSEQ multiplex PCR; TCRdb's copy keeps in-frame clones and lacks some. Of some 14,000 clones in the sample, around 75% were seen once. Sample: PBMCs, taken after nivolumab (anti-PD-1) treatment. The receptors originated from a person aged 35 to 85 with oral cavity squamous cell carcinoma. Both conserved end residues are part of each CDR3. A D gene is named only where the DNA matches it firmly. Expanded clones are given a class, and other clones once, few, many or no size at all.

V	size	J	length	D	DNA	CDR3
TRBV10-3	NA	TRBJ2-6	17	TRBD1	TGTGCCACCCGGCCGGGACAGGGGGAGTCTGGGGCCAACGTCCTGACTTTC	CATRPGQGESGANVLTF
TRBV9	NA	TRBJ2-2	16	TRBD1	TGTGCCAGCAGCTTGGGACAGGGGGTGAACACCGGGGAGCTGTTTTTT	CASSLGQGVNTGELFF
TRBV28	NA	TRBJ2-7	17	NA	TGTGCCAGCAGTTTAGGTCGCTGGACCGGGAGATCCTACGAGCAGTACTTC	CASSLGRWTGRSYEQYF
TRBV30	NA	TRBJ1-6	11	NA	TGTGCCTGGAGTGTCGGATCACCCCTCCACTTT	CAWSVGSPLHF
TRBV7-9	NA	TRBJ2-1	13	NA	TGTGCCAGCAGCCCCCGCTCCTACAATGAGCAGTTCTTC	CASSPRSYNEQFF
TRBV30	NA	TRBJ2-3	13	TRBD2	TGTGCCAAAAGTCTGGGGGGAGGGGATACGCAGTATTTT	CAKSLGGGDTQYF
TRBV6-5	NA	TRBJ1-1	13	NA	TGTGCCAGCAGCCGGACCATCGACACTGAAGCTTTCTTT	CASSRTIDTEAFF
TRBV30	NA	TRBJ2-6	17	NA	TGTGCCTGGAGTGTAAGTACGGGAGTGGCTGGGGCCAACGTCCTGACTTTC	CAWSVSTGVAGANVLTF
TRBV7-6	once	TRBJ1-4	17	NA	TGTGCCAGCAGCTCCCCGCCCCTCCGGGACCACGGGGGAAAACTGTTTTTT	CASSSPPLRDHGGKLFF
TRBV5-4	NA	TRBJ2-3	15	TRBD2	TGTGCCAGCAGCCGGAGGGAGGGCCATCGGGATACGCAGTATTTT	CASSRREGHRDTQYF